This entry is about one T cell receptor beta chain. It has no known antigen specificity. No much larger clone exists at a distance of one base, and base qualities are not known. The data belong to a study of shared clonotypes between healthy human individuals (dated by TCRdb to 2019 to 2021). Some background on the complete study: The cohort included a few men and two women between 18 and 49 years of age. Between about 0.8 and 9 billion PBMCs per donor were obtained by leukapheresis. To estimate repertoire size and how much clonotypes are shared between individuals, the study performed deep sequencing of blood TCR repertoires from roughly five healthy adults. Libraries were prepared and TCR repertoires were sequenced by different laboratories using diverse techniques, in order to increase sequencing depth and limit assay-specific biases. For each donor, CD4 naive and CD4 memory were each given three plates, CD8 naive was given two plates, and CD8 memory was given one plate. Points the paper makes about the study in general: Only blood was sampled, and tissue TCR repertoires likely differ from those in blood. Because the study included only a small number of donors, the genetic and exposure-history diversity represented was limited. Across a few donors, about 5.2% of naive CD4, roughly 3.3% of naive CD8, roughly 2.2% of memory CD4, and 0.4% of memory CD8 clonotypes were shared. Based on pairwise subsampling, the degree of clonotype sharing among donors was expected to be affected by sequencing depth. Clonotypes shared by all four sorted-subset donors showed higher generation probabilities than non-shared clonotypes. Even with the large sequencing depth, rarefaction of the sorted-subset datasets indicated that sequencing was incomplete. Larger estimated clonotype richness was generally found for naive subsets than for memory subsets.

For the CD8 naive samples, CD45RO-negative cells were positively selected for CCR7, yielding a CD45RA+CCR7+ population from which TemRA cells were excluded. Donors were healthy HIV-negative adults with no recently reported acute infections or vaccinations. Every donor was a Caucasian adult residing in Nashville, Tennessee, USA. After blood collection by leukapheresis, PBMCs were isolated using Ficoll-Histopaque density gradient centrifugation and then cryopreserved in the vapor phase of liquid nitrogen. Analytical flow cytometry was used to check the purity and quantity of each magnetically sorted T cell population. From each sorted fraction, genomic DNA was isolated and quantified by UV absorbance on a Nanodrop 2000c. CDR1 and CDR2 are drawn from the germline V gene (reference sequence): GTSNPN, SVGIG. Its CDR3 holds 12 amino acids, cysteine through phenylalanine. Left in the record is the CDR3 DNA by itself, 36 bases read in frame from the first base. At the junction V is shortened by 2 bases and J by 7 bases, with 11 bases in between.

TCR CDR3 regions were amplified from genomic DNA by multiplex PCR using the deep immunoSEQ assay. Extracted genomic DNA from each cell subset was spread evenly across all wells of several immunoSEQ 96-well plates, with each plate serving as a replicate. For sorted subsets, 200 to 250 ng of genomic DNA, equivalent to some 33,000 T cell genomes, went into each replicate PCR. The purified libraries were quantified using a Qubit 3.0 fluorometer, sized with a Bioanalyzer 2100, and then quantified again using the KAPA Library Quantification kit. Each immunoSEQ 96-well plate was sequenced on its own single-read 150-cycle Illumina NextSeq 550 flow cell. The authors' pipeline ran thus. Because the immunoSEQ output included only junctional sequences and no quality scores, the filtering could not be the same as the filtering used for full-length reads. Sequences were annotated with PyIR, a Python wrapper for IgBLAST v1.9, and V/J genes and CDR3 were assigned using IMGT germline references. Any read was removed if the V/J assignment was weak (E-value above 1e-6), the CDR3 was missing, or the read contained stop codons, out-of-frame junctions, or ambiguous translated residues. V3J clonotypes were defined as sequences sharing an identical inferred V gene, J gene, and CDR3 amino acid sequence. To compute the percentage overlap between repertoires, the number of shared unique clonotypes was divided by the size of the smaller repertoire. RTK rarefaction, the Chao1 estimator, and Recon v2.1 estimates of unobserved clonotypes were used to assess repertoire richness. For all TCRbeta clonotypes obtained by the gDNA method from a few donors, generation probabilities were computed with OLGA. This immuneACCESS table, as held by TCRdb, lists in-frame sequences with V and J called but not all clones. Of the missing ones, under half trace to an unresolved V gene in checked studies; the others have no known cause. V, J and clone size are taken as reported in that table, and D and trimming were inferred from the DNA itself. The sample data list hundreds of thousands of clones, and 85% to 95% of these were observed just once. Of the sample, approximately 0.11% falls within the top ten clones.

This TCR came from a woman aged 30 to 39 in good health. The sequence joins TRBV30 to TRBJ1-1; perhaps TRBD1 is the D gene, with 5 bases matching. The sequenced sample was naive CD8+ T cells sorted from blood. The sample's cell subset or site, from its label and the paper: CD45RA+CCR7+. The CDR3 amino acid sequence is: CAWSSAGNEAFF. The base sequence is TGTGCCTGGAGTTCGGCAGGGAATGAAGCTTTCTTT.